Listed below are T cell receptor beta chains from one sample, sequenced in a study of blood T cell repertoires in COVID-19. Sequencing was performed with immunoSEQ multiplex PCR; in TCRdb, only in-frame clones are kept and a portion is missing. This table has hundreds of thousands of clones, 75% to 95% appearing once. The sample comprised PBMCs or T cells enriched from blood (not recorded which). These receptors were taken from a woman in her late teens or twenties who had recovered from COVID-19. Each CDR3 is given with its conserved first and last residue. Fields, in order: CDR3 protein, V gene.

CDR3aa: CASSLDGTGTGELFF
v_gene: TRBV5-4

CDR3aa: CASSLDRGDTEAFF
v_gene: TRBV12-1

CDR3aa: CASSMGARQLSGYTF
v_gene: TRBV19

CDR3aa: CAIRQGAGYTEAFF
v_gene: TRBV10-3

CDR3aa: CASSPNPPGGVNTEAFF
v_gene: TRBV11-3

CDR3aa: CASSYPHGDRGLYEQYF
v_gene: TRBV6-8

CDR3aa: CASSLVPGMNYGYTF
v_gene: TRBV27

CDR3aa: CASSSHRDRDEKLFF
v_gene: TRBV7-9

CDR3aa: CATSRTGTQETQYF
v_gene: TRBV15

CDR3aa: CASSLGGDYGYTF
v_gene: TRBV27

CDR3aa: CASMAGDTEAFF
v_gene: TRBV4-2

CDR3aa: CASRALAGAGEQYF
v_gene: TRBV2

CDR3aa: CASSFRTGTQPQHF
v_gene: TRBV7-2

CDR3aa: CASSVSAGTDTQYF
v_gene: TRBV9

CDR3aa: CASSVGQGEYQETQYF
v_gene: TRBV5-4

CDR3aa: CSVATDGNYGYTF
v_gene: TRBV29-1

CDR3aa: CASSLEGPLAGSYNEQFF
v_gene: TRBV11-2

CDR3aa: CASSILGAITSYGYTF
v_gene: TRBV19

CDR3aa: CASSLGPTRQGTEAFF
v_gene: TRBV25-1

CDR3aa: CASSRDRHGDTQYF
v_gene: TRBV6-4

CDR3aa: CASSLPSGNMNTEAFF
v_gene: TRBV7-6

CDR3aa: CASSPSQGGNQPQHF
v_gene: TRBV18

CDR3aa: CASSEVSSNYGYTF
v_gene: TRBV6-1

CDR3aa: CATSEAGQGVGELFF
v_gene: TRBV24-1

CDR3aa: CASSFPGLAGGNEQFF
v_gene: TRBV27

CDR3aa: CASSTRTTDTQYF
v_gene: TRBV2

CDR3aa: CASSVSGGAGGYTF
v_gene: TRBV19

CDR3aa: CASSVFRTGSPEAFF
v_gene: TRBV9

CDR3aa: CASSVEGVLGDTQYF
v_gene: TRBV9

CDR3aa: CASRGLAVEQYF
v_gene: TRBV3-1/TRBV3-2

CDR3aa: CATSRDGGIIETQYF
v_gene: TRBV15

CDR3aa: CASRSGRAYNEQFF
v_gene: TRBV2

CDR3aa: CASNPGLEVNEQYF
v_gene: TRBV2

CDR3aa: CASTRQGYNTIYF
v_gene: TRBV12-3/TRBV12-4

CDR3aa: CASSFGLGSGNTIYF
v_gene: TRBV5-6